The source of this T cell receptor (beta chain) is a study of T cell repertoires in cytomegalovirus infection. Turning to the study itself: Recently identified HLA-C-restricted CMV epitopes were used, and well-studied HLA-B-restricted CMV epitopes were used as well. Matching HLA type and CMV infection were both indicated by public TCR beta signatures. Points from the study as a whole: Dominant in the ex vivo response were TCR beta clonotypes restricted by HLA-C and specific for CMV. Using cumulative public TCR beta family frequency, the authors identified those who carried CMV together with the relevant HLA.

The length of the CDR3 is 17 residues. V was trimmed by 0 bases and J by 3 bases, leaving 16 bases between them. Germline V gene sequence: CDR1 SGHDT, CDR2 YYEEEE. Remarks on this clonotype: Its cognate antigen is unknown.

TCRdb called the reads again in MiXCR, with one record for every CDR3 protein. The sample holds 650,000 to 900,000 distinct CDR3 sequences, under 35% seen once. This chain connects TRBV5-6 to TRBJ2-1; TRBD1 or TRBD2 may be the D gene (5 bases each). Sample: cultured CD8+ T cells from PBMCs, taken from culture after CMV antigen stimulation. The receptor was isolated from a human donor in good health (CMV status not recorded). Some clones in this sample may be carry-over from other donors' samples. CDR3 protein: CASSLALGVWDYNEQFF. CDR3 nucleotide sequence: TGTGCCAGCAGCTTGGCCTTGGGGGTATGGGACTACAATGAGCAGTTCTTC.